This T cell receptor (beta chain) was retrieved from a study of OX40 agonist ivuxolimab in advanced cancers. Looked up from germline, CDR1 is SNHLY and CDR2 is FYNNEI. CDR3 length: 13 amino acids. On this clone: The germline gene is not matched at one end of the junction; a read error may be the cause. This CDR3 is also generated by other DNA sequences in the sample.

Repertoires were generated with immunoSEQ multiplex PCR, while TCRdb's copy carries only in-frame clones and drops some. In the table there are approximately 26,000 clones, 60% to 80% of which are singletons. The sequence derives from an adult with an advanced solid tumor such as melanoma, head and neck, liver or kidney cancer. The chain links TRBV2 to TRBJ1-1; D call uncertain. Sequenced here: CD4+ or CD8+ T cells sorted from blood, sampled in a trial of the OX40 agonist ivuxolimab. The CDR3 coding sequence is TGTGCCAGCAGTGAAAGGGCGAACACTGAGGCTTTCTTT. Encoded protein: CASSERANTEAFF.